This is a list of T cell receptor beta chains from one sample in a study of blood T cell repertoires in COVID-19. Clones were sequenced by immunoSEQ multiplex PCR, and TCRdb holds only the in-frame ones, with some missing. The top ten hold about 10% of the sample, which has about 190,000 clones, about four fifths seen once. Sequencing input: peripheral blood. The receptors derive from a woman of 80 years or more with active or convalescent COVID-19. CDR3s include the opening cysteine and the closing phenylalanine or tryptophan. The order of the fields is D gene, clone size, J gene, V gene, CDR3 DNA, CDR3 protein. A D gene is named only where the DNA matches it firmly. Part of the rows lack a size; the others show once, few, many or a class for expanded clones.

D gene: -
clone size: -
J gene: TRBJ2-2
V gene: TRBV25-1
CDR3 DNA: TGTGCCAGCAGTGAATTTCTCGGAGGGGACACCGGGGAGCTGTTTTTT
CDR3 protein: CASSEFLGGDTGELFF

D gene: TRBD1
clone size: -
J gene: TRBJ2-1
V gene: TRBV27
CDR3 DNA: TGTGCCAGCAGTTCCGACAGGGCCTCCTACAATGAGCAGTTCTTC
CDR3 protein: CASSSDRASYNEQFF

D gene: -
clone size: once
J gene: TRBJ2-1
V gene: TRBV3-1/TRBV3-2
CDR3 DNA: TGTGCCAGCAGCCAAGCCACGGGTCCGTACAATGAGCAGTTCTTC
CDR3 protein: CASSQATGPYNEQFF

D gene: -
clone size: few
J gene: TRBJ2-3
V gene: TRBV19
CDR3 DNA: TGTGCCAGTAGTATAGTGGGAGCGCGAAGCACAGATACGCAGTATTTT
CDR3 protein: CASSIVGARSTDTQYF

D gene: -
clone size: -
J gene: TRBJ1-3
V gene: TRBV2
CDR3 DNA: TGTGCCAGCAGTCTTAACTCTGGAAACACCATATATTTT
CDR3 protein: CASSLNSGNTIYF

D gene: TRBD1
clone size: -
J gene: TRBJ2-7
V gene: TRBV10-3
CDR3 DNA: TGTGCCATCAGTGATCGAGACAGGGTCTACGAGCAGTACTTC
CDR3 protein: CAISDRDRVYEQYF

D gene: -
clone size: -
J gene: TRBJ2-3
V gene: TRBV12-3/TRBV12-4
CDR3 DNA: TGTGCCAGCAGTCGGAGCACAGGGTCTACGCAGTATTTT
CDR3 protein: CASSRSTGSTQYF

D gene: -
clone size: few
J gene: TRBJ2-7
V gene: TRBV13
CDR3 DNA: TGTGCCAGCAGCTTAGCATACGGCTACGAGCAGTACTTC
CDR3 protein: CASSLAYGYEQYF

D gene: -
clone size: once
J gene: TRBJ1-1
V gene: TRBV14
CDR3 DNA: TGTGCCAGCAGCCAAGCAATACAGACAATGAACACTGAAGCTTTCTTT
CDR3 protein: CASSQAIQTMNTEAFF

D gene: -
clone size: -
J gene: TRBJ2-1
V gene: TRBV5-1
CDR3 DNA: TGCGCCAGCAGCTCAACGGGATTCATTGTGGATGAGCAGTTCTTC
CDR3 protein: CASSSTGFIVDEQFF

D gene: -
clone size: -
J gene: TRBJ1-2
V gene: TRBV27
CDR3 DNA: TGTGCCAGCGGATCGACAGGAACCTATGGCTACACCTTC
CDR3 protein: CASGSTGTYGYTF

D gene: TRBD1
clone size: few
J gene: TRBJ2-7
V gene: TRBV19
CDR3 DNA: TGTGCCAGTAGTGTGAAGACAGGGACCGAGCAGTACTTC
CDR3 protein: CASSVKTGTEQYF

D gene: TRBD2
clone size: -
J gene: TRBJ2-5
V gene: TRBV11-3
CDR3 DNA: TGTGCCAGCAAAAATCCGGGACACAGGAGCGGGAGGACCCAGTACTTC
CDR3 protein: CASKNPGHRSGRTQYF

D gene: TRBD1
clone size: -
J gene: TRBJ2-7
V gene: TRBV5-8
CDR3 DNA: TGTGCCAGCAGCAACAGCGGACAGGGCCGGAGTTACTCCTACGAGCAGTACTTC
CDR3 protein: CASSNSGQGRSYSYEQYF

D gene: -
clone size: few
J gene: TRBJ2-6
V gene: TRBV9
CDR3 DNA: TGTGCCAGCAGCGTAGCCCAGGGAATAGGTGGGGCCAACGTCCTGACTTTC
CDR3 protein: CASSVAQGIGGANVLTF

D gene: TRBD1
clone size: -
J gene: TRBJ2-5
V gene: TRBV6-1
CDR3 DNA: TGTGCCAGCAGTGAAACCGGCAGGGGGCTACATCGGATGGAGACCCAGTACTTC
CDR3 protein: CASSETGRGLHRMETQYF

D gene: TRBD2
clone size: -
J gene: TRBJ2-5
V gene: TRBV7-9
CDR3 DNA: TGTGCCAGCAGCTTACCCTCCGGGACTAGCGGGAGGGCGGTGGAGACCCAGTACTTC
CDR3 protein: CASSLPSGTSGRAVETQYF

D gene: TRBD1
clone size: -
J gene: TRBJ1-1
V gene: TRBV5-4
CDR3 DNA: TGTGCCAGCAGAACGGGACAGGCGTTCACTGAAGCTTTCTTT
CDR3 protein: CASRTGQAFTEAFF

D gene: -
clone size: -
J gene: TRBJ2-3
V gene: TRBV7-2
CDR3 DNA: TGTGCCAGCAGCCCACCGGGACTGCGCACAGATACGCAGTATTTT
CDR3 protein: CASSPPGLRTDTQYF

D gene: TRBD1
clone size: -
J gene: TRBJ1-2
V gene: TRBV29-1
CDR3 DNA: TGCAGCGTCGTGGGGACAGGGGTCACGACTAGCTATGGCTACACCTTC
CDR3 protein: CSVVGTGVTTSYGYTF

D gene: -
clone size: -
J gene: TRBJ1-6
V gene: TRBV6-5
CDR3 DNA: TGTGCCAGCAGTTACTATCACAGCCGTGGGGGGTCACCCCTCCACTTT
CDR3 protein: CASSYYHSRGGSPLHF

D gene: TRBD1
clone size: -
J gene: TRBJ1-2
V gene: TRBV5-1
CDR3 DNA: TGCGCCAGCAGCCGGGACAGGGGCGGTGGCTACACCTTC
CDR3 protein: CASSRDRGGGYTF

D gene: -
clone size: -
J gene: TRBJ2-7
V gene: TRBV6-5
CDR3 DNA: TGTGCCAGCACCCCGAGGAGCCGGAACTCCTACGAGCAGTACTTC
CDR3 protein: CASTPRSRNSYEQYF

D gene: -
clone size: -
J gene: TRBJ1-5
V gene: TRBV12-3/TRBV12-4
CDR3 DNA: TGTGCCAGCAGTTTAACGAGAGATCAGCCCCAGCATTTT
CDR3 protein: CASSLTRDQPQHF

D gene: -
clone size: -
J gene: TRBJ1-2
V gene: TRBV6-1
CDR3 DNA: TGTGCCAGCAGTGAAGCGTGGCTCCTCTATGGCTACACCTTC
CDR3 protein: CASSEAWLLYGYTF

D gene: -
clone size: -
J gene: TRBJ1-3
V gene: TRBV7-7
CDR3 DNA: TGTGCTAGCAGCCCCTATCCACAGCTCTCTGGAAACACCATATATTTT
CDR3 protein: CASSPYPQLSGNTIYF

D gene: TRBD2
clone size: -
J gene: TRBJ2-1
V gene: TRBV7-2
CDR3 DNA: TGTGCCAGCAGCCCCGGACTAGCGGGAGTCGGGGAGCAGTTCTTC
CDR3 protein: CASSPGLAGVGEQFF

D gene: TRBD2
clone size: -
J gene: TRBJ2-1
V gene: TRBV28
CDR3 DNA: TGTGCCAGCCTTAGGGAAGCGGGACTATCGAATGAGCAGTTCTTC
CDR3 protein: CASLREAGLSNEQFF

D gene: -
clone size: -
J gene: TRBJ2-1
V gene: TRBV10-3
CDR3 DNA: TGTGCCATCAGTGAGGCGCTAGTCGGATACAATGAGCAGTTCTTC
CDR3 protein: CAISEALVGYNEQFF

D gene: -
clone size: -
J gene: TRBJ1-5
V gene: TRBV18
CDR3 DNA: TGTGCCAGCTCACCCGCCAGCGGGGGCGCCGGCAATCAGCCCCAGCATTTT
CDR3 protein: CASSPASGGAGNQPQHF